A single sample is the source of the 20 T cell receptor beta chains below, sequenced in a study of CD8 T cells in Susac syndrome. Random hexamers primed reverse transcription of 0.5 to 1 ug RNA. TCRdb redid the calling of the immunoSEQ multiplex PCR reads with MiXCR, one entry per CDR3 protein. Here the sample spans some 200,000 distinct CDR3 sequences, 85% to 95% being singletons. Sequencing was done on a sample of CD4+ T cells from PBMCs. The receptors were sampled from a human donor in good health.

V gene TRBV7-9 combines with J gene TRBJ2-7, with TRBD1 as a possible D gene (5 bases). The CDR3 consists of 15 residues. Trimming pared 3 bases from V and 5 bases from J, leaving 17 bases between. The V gene's germline CDR1 is SEHNR and CDR2 FQNEAQ (reference sequence). The CDR3 region is CASSFSRAGSDEQYF. The DNA of the CDR3 is TGTGCCAGCAGCTTTTCCAGGGCCGGATCGGACGAGCAGTACTTC.

V gene TRBV10-3 combines with J gene TRBJ2-5; TRBD1 aligns across 8 bases. This CDR3 spans 16 amino acids. From germline, CDR1 is ENHRY and CDR2 SYGVKD. Losses at the gene ends were 4 bases for V and 4 bases for J; bases not matched to a gene: 11. CDR3 region: CAISARQGPPGETQYF. As DNA, the CDR3 is TGTGCCATCAGTGCTAGACAGGGGCCCCCAGGAGAGACCCAGTACTTC.

This clonotype was detected only a few times. The junction and the germline gene differ at one end; a read error may be behind it. The chain uses TRBV7-7 and TRBJ2-5; the match to TRBD1 covers 7 bases. Germline CDR1 SSHAT, CDR2 FNYEAQ (reference sequence). The CDR3 length is 13 residues. The CDR3 loop reads CASSPDRAETQYF. The CDR3 DNA reads TGTGCTAGCAGCCCAGACAGGGCAGAGACCCAGTACTTC. Full variable domain (rest looked up from reference TRBV7-7 and TRBJ2-5): GAGVSQSPRYKVTKRGQDVTLRCDPISSHATLYWYQQALGQGPEFLTYFNYEAQPDKSGLPSDRFSAERPEGSISTLTIQRTEQRDSAMYRCASSPDRAETQYFGPGTRLLVL.

This chain connects TRBV28 to TRBJ1-5; the D gene is possibly TRBD1 (5 bases). The germline V and J ends were trimmed by 1 base and 11 bases, with 18 bases remaining between them. CDR3 length equals 15 residues. Per germline, CDR1 MDHEN and CDR2 SYDVKM. This CDR3 reads CASSLSWAGPEAQHF. In nucleotides, the CDR3 is TGTGCCAGCAGTTTATCGTGGGCGGGGCCCGAGGCCCAGCATTTT.

The rearrangement links TRBV3-1 to TRBJ1-4; D is uncertain. V was shortened by 0 bases and J by 6 bases, with 2 bases between the two germline ends. The CDR3 is 12 residues long. Germline values: CDR1 LGHDT, CDR2 YNNKEL (reference sequence). For the CDR3, the DNA is TGTGCCAGCAGCCAAGATTATGAAAAACTGTTTTTT. It encodes CASSQDYEKLFF.

The chain has TRBV12-3 or TRBV12-4 and TRBJ2-1; possible D gene TRBD2, 7 bases. The length of the CDR3 is 15 residues. Trimming stripped 6 bases from V and 4 bases from J, with 16 bases between. The CDR3 region has the DNA TGTGCCAGCAGCGCCGGGGGCGGGAGATACAATGAGCAGTTCTTC. Amino acids: CASSAGGGRYNEQFF.

This chain uses TRBV7-8 with TRBJ2-3; TRBD2 matches 12 bases. Germline CDR1 and CDR2: SGHVS and FQNEAQ. With V trimmed by 3 bases and J by 3 bases, 4 bases remained unmatched. This CDR3 spans 16 amino acids. The chain's CDR3 is CASSFTGTSGTDTQYF. The CDR3 DNA reads as TGTGCCAGCAGCTTCACTGGGACTAGCGGGACAGATACGCAGTATTTT.

The rearrangement links TRBV20-1 to TRBJ2-1; tentatively, D is TRBD1 or TRBD2 (5 bases each). CDR3 length: 13 amino acids. The V gene's germline CDR1 is DFQATT and CDR2 SNEGSKA (reference sequence). The CDR3 nucleotides read TGCATGAGGGGAGACAACTCCTACAATGAGCAGTTCTTC. As protein: CMRGDNSYNEQFF.

This chain joins TRBV11-2 and TRBJ2-2; D is unresolved. CDR1 and CDR2 (germline): SGHAT, FQNNGV. V was cut by 1 base and J by 5 bases, with 8 bases left in between. There are 14 residues in the CDR3. CDR3 sequence: CASSLGPRTGELFF. CDR3 nucleotide sequence: TGTGCCAGCAGCTTAGGCCCTAGGACCGGGGAGCTGTTTTTT.

This clonotype was seen only once. V and J are TRBV19 and TRBJ2-1; TRBD2 agrees at 10 bases. CDR3 length: 18 amino acids. Losses at the gene ends were 4 bases for V and 5 bases for J; bases not matched to a gene: 14. Germline lookup yields CDR1 LNHDA and CDR2 SQIVND (reference sequence). CDR3 nucleotides: TGTGCCAGTAGTACCCCAGTCGGAGCGGGAGGGATAGACAATGAGCAGTTCTTC. This translates into CASSTPVGAGGIDNEQFF.

This rearrangement joins TRBV9 to TRBJ2-6, with a possible D match to TRBD2 (5 bases). Trimming left V 0 bases short and J 3 bases short, with 10 bases between. Germline V CDR1 and CDR2: SGDLS, YYNGEE. The CDR3 loop spans 16 amino acids. The CDR3: CASSVGPGVGANVLTF. CDR3 nucleotides: TGTGCCAGCAGCGTAGGCCCCGGGGTTGGGGCCAACGTCCTGACTTTC.

V gene TRBV12-3 or TRBV12-4 combines with J gene TRBJ2-7; D possibly corresponds to TRBD2 (5 bases). V shed 6 bases and J shed 3 bases, with 12 bases lying between them. This CDR3 comprises 13 residues. The CDR3 bases are TGTGCCAGCAGAGCCCATCGGGGCTACGAGCAGTACTTC. It yields the protein CASRAHRGYEQYF.

The chain employs TRBV20-1 and TRBJ1-1, with TRBD1 matching over 10 bases. Per germline, CDR1 DFQATT and CDR2 SNEGSKA (reference sequence). V lost 0 bases and J lost 4; bases outside the gene matches: 8. This CDR3 is built from 16 residues. The CDR3: CSARDPGTGVSTEAFF. Written as DNA, the CDR3 is TGCAGTGCTAGAGATCCCGGGACAGGGGTAAGCACTGAAGCTTTCTTT.

CDR3 DNA: TGCAGTGCTAGAGTCAATAGCAATCAGCCCCAGCATTTT. Its translation: CSARVNSNQPQHF. J is TRBJ1-5 and V is TRBV20-1; D unresolved. There are 13 residues in the CDR3. Germline CDR1 and CDR2: DFQATT and SNEGSKA (reference sequence). V was clipped by 1 base and J by 0 bases, with 4 bases between them.

The chain employs TRBV7-9 and TRBJ1-1; the D is unclear. The germline V and J ends were trimmed by 0 bases and 7 bases, with 12 bases remaining between them. CDR1 SEHNR and CDR2 FQNEAQ come from the germline V gene (reference sequence). The CDR3 runs to 14 residues. In DNA, the CDR3 is TGTGCCAGCAGCTTAGCGTCGGACGGACTTGAAGCTTTCTTT. This encodes CASSLASDGLEAFF. The complete variable domain, with remaining parts taken from reference TRBV7-9 and TRBJ1-1, reads DTGVSQNPRHKITKRGQNVTFRCDPISEHNRLYWYRQTLGQGPEFLTYFQNEAQLEKSRLLSDRFSAERPKGSFSTLEIQRTEQGDSAMYLCASSLASDGLEAFFGQGTRLTVV.

The V gene is TRBV2, the J gene TRBJ2-1; D is tentatively TRBD1 or TRBD2 (5 bases each). This CDR3 spans 11 amino acids. Between the trimmed V and J ends, which lost 10 bases and 6 bases, there was a span of 10 bases. The V gene's germline CDR1 is SNHLY and CDR2 FYNNEI. The CDR3 sequence: CATTGTNEQFF. For the CDR3, the DNA is TGTGCCACGACCGGGACCAATGAGCAGTTCTTC.

V usage is TRBV6-6 and J usage is TRBJ1-4, with 9 bases that match TRBD1. The germline V gene encodes CDR1 MNHNY and CDR2 SVGAGI (reference sequence). V gave up 6 bases and J gave up 3 bases; unmatched junction bases: 5. This CDR3 spans 15 amino acids. This CDR3 is CASRTGGAANEKLFF. The CDR3 DNA is TGTGCCAGCAGAACAGGGGGCGCAGCTAATGAAAAACTGTTTTTT.

CDR3 sequence reads: CASSSGERTDTQYF. The CDR3 coding sequence is TGTGCCAGCAGTTCGGGGGAACGCACAGATACGCAGTATTTT. The chain joins TRBV2 to TRBJ2-3; TRBD2 might be the D (6 bases). V was shortened by 5 bases and J by 1 base, with 10 bases between the two germline ends. Germline CDR1 SNHLY, CDR2 FYNNEI. The CDR3 totals 14 residues. The whole variable domain, filled in from reference TRBV2 and TRBJ2-3, reads EPEVTQTPSHQVTQMGQEVILRCVPISNHLYFYWYRQILGQKVEFLVSFYNNEISEKSEIFDDQFSVERPDGSNFTLKIRSTKLEDSAMYFCASSSGERTDTQYFGPGTRLTVL.

The rearrangement uses TRBV20-1 and TRBJ2-7; D gene unclear. Germline CDR1 reads DFQATT; CDR2 reads SNEGSKA (reference sequence). Trimming pared 0 bases from V and 4 bases from J, leaving 10 bases between. The CDR3 is made up of 13 amino acids. The CDR3 DNA is TGCAGTGCTAGAGAAGGGCCGGATTACGAGCAGTACTTC. This encodes CSAREGPDYEQYF.

The rearrangement joins TRBV30 to TRBJ2-2; no firm D call. This CDR3 has 11 amino acids. With 6 bases removed from V and 7 bases from J, the gap between germline ends came to 9 bases. From germline, CDR1 is GTSNPN and CDR2 SVGIG (reference sequence). The CDR3 here is CACNSRGELFF. The CDR3 DNA sequence: TGTGCCTGTAATAGTCGCGGGGAGCTGTTTTTT. Together with reference TRBV30 and TRBJ2-2, the CDR3 gives the full variable domain: SQTIHQWPATLVQPVGSPLSLECTVEGTSNPNLYWYRQAAGRGLQLLFYSVGIGQISSEVPQNLSASRPQDRQFILSSKKLLLSDSGFYLCACNSRGELFFGEGSRLTVL.